This is a list of T cell receptor beta chains from one sample in a study of T cell repertoires in cytomegalovirus infection. Antigen specificity for these receptors is unknown. TCRdb reprocessed the reads with MiXCR, giving one entry per CDR3 protein. The sample consists of about half a million distinct CDR3 sequences, approximately 42% of them appearing once. This sample comprised cultured PBMCs, obtained from culture after CMV antigen stimulation. These TCRs come from a human donor in good health (CMV status not recorded). Some clones in this sample may be carry-over from other donors' samples. Each CDR3 is given with its conserved first and last residue. The D gene is left open where the match is weak. Some rows have no size entry. The others give once, few or many, or a class for an expanded clone.

few	.	TRBV18	TRBJ1-1	TGTGCCAGCTCACCACCGATTGGGAACACTGAAGCTTTCTTT	CASSPPIGNTEAFF
.	.	TRBV2	TRBJ1-2	TGTGCCAGCTCGGGGATTCCTAACTATGGCTACACCTTC	CASSGIPNYGYTF
few	.	TRBV6-2/TRBV6-3	TRBJ2-3	TGTGCCAGCAGTAAAGGACTGGCCGCTAGCACAGATACGCAGTATTTT	CASSKGLAASTDTQYF
few	.	TRBV27	TRBJ1-6	TGTGCCAGCAGTTCGGACGGACGCTCCTATAATTCACCCCTCCACTTT	CASSSDGRSYNSPLHF
.	TRBD2	TRBV11-3	TRBJ2-2	TGTGCCAGCAGTGACCCAGCGGGGTCCGGGGAGCTGTTTTTT	CASSDPAGSGELFF
.	.	TRBV7-2	TRBJ2-1	TGTGCCAGCAGCACCAGGGTGTCCCGGGATGAGCAGTTCTTC	CASSTRVSRDEQFF
.	.	TRBV20-1	TRBJ2-7	TGCAGTGCTAGAGACGCCTCGGGTGGGGGTGGGCAGTACTTC	CSARDASGGGGQYF
.	.	TRBV20-1	TRBJ1-2	TGCAGTGCTGAGCAAGGGGACTATGGCTACACCTTC	CSAEQGDYGYTF
.	.	TRBV27	TRBJ1-4	TGTGCCAGCAGTTTAACCACCAGGGGTGTGGGTGAAAAACTGTTTTTT	CASSLTTRGVGEKLFF
few	TRBD2	TRBV7-9	TRBJ2-7	TGTGCCGAGGGGGGTAGCGGGATAACCTACGAGCAGTACTTC	CAEGGSGITYEQYF
.	.	TRBV6-1	TRBJ2-3	TGTGCCAGCAGTTTCAGTCCCCCCCCCGGGACACAAGGGGCGACGGAGGAGACAGATACGCAGTATTTT	CASSFSPPPGTQGATEETDTQYF
.	TRBD1	TRBV5-5	TRBJ2-5	TGTGCCAGCAGCTTTCCAGACAGGGGGCGACAAGAGACCCAGTACTTC	CASSFPDRGRQETQYF
.	.	TRBV6-6	TRBJ1-5	TGTGCCAGCAGTTACTCGACGGGCGGATCTACAGGGTTCGCTCAGCCCCAGCATTTT	CASSYSTGGSTGFAQPQHF
few	TRBD2	TRBV7-2	TRBJ2-1	TGTGCCAGCAGCTTACTCCGTAGCGGGGGAGAGGAGCAGTTCTTC	CASSLLRSGGEEQFF
.	.	TRBV2	TRBJ1-5	TGTGCCAGCAGTACAGATAGCAATCAGCCCCAGCATTTT	CASSTDSNQPQHF
.	TRBD2	TRBV9	TRBJ2-5	TGTGCCAGCAGCGTAGAGGGACTAGCGGGGGCGGAGACCCAGTACTTC	CASSVEGLAGAETQYF
many	TRBD2	TRBV7-2	TRBJ2-3	TGTGCCAGCAGATTAGCGGGGAGCACAGATACGCAGTATTTT	CASRLAGSTDTQYF
.	.	TRBV10-3	TRBJ1-1	TGTGCCTCGGGACCAAGCATGAACACTGAAGCTTTCTTT	CASGPSMNTEAFF
.	.	TRBV6-2/TRBV6-3	TRBJ2-1	TGTGCCAGCAGTACCGGAGGGCCCGTCAATGAGCAGTTCTTC	CASSTGGPVNEQFF
.	.	TRBV7-9	TRBJ2-1	TGTGCCAGCCAAACAGTGAGCTCCTACAATGAGCAGTTCTTC	CASQTVSSYNEQFF
.	.	TRBV10-3	TRBJ1-4	TGTGCCATCAGCCAATATTCAGGCGATGCTAATGAAAAACTGTTTTTT	CAISQYSGDANEKLFF
.	.	TRBV7-9	TRBJ1-4	TGTGCCAGCAGCCCGCCGGGACCCGGTAATGAAAAACTGTTTTTT	CASSPPGPGNEKLFF
few	.	TRBV12-3/TRBV12-4	TRBJ1-5	TGTGCCAGCAGTTTACGTAATAGCAATCAGCCCCAGCATTTT	CASSLRNSNQPQHF
.	TRBD2	TRBV7-8	TRBJ2-1	TGTGCCAGCAGCTTAGCTGTGGCTAGCGGGAGTTACAATGAGCAGTTCTTC	CASSLAVASGSYNEQFF